This is a list of T cell receptor beta chains from one sample in a study of blood T cell repertoires in COVID-19. Clones were sequenced by immunoSEQ multiplex PCR, and TCRdb holds only the in-frame ones, with some missing. The sample lists over 85,000 clones; roughly 84% were seen once. The sequenced sample consisted of peripheral blood. These receptors came from a woman older than 75 with acute or convalescent COVID-19. Each CDR3 is given with its conserved first and last residue. Each record gives: J gene, CDR3 length, D gene, V gene, clone size, CDR3 protein, CDR3 DNA. The D gene is left open where the match is weak. Clone size is shown for a subset of rows, as once, few, many or a class of expanded clone.

TRBJ2-7 15 TRBD1 TRBV19 NA CASSIGQDRSYEQYF TGTGCCAGTAGTATAGGCCAGGACAGGTCCTACGAGCAGTACTTC
TRBJ2-5 14 TRBD2 TRBV3-1/TRBV3-2 once CASQIGGNQETQYF TGTGCCAGCCAAATCGGGGGGAACCAAGAGACCCAGTACTTC
TRBJ1-2 16 TRBD1 TRBV7-2 NA CASSLAGTGLNYGYTF TGTGCCAGCAGCTTAGCTGGGACAGGATTAAACTATGGCTACACCTTC
TRBJ2-7 11 NA TRBV12-3/TRBV12-4 NA CASSLAFEQYF TGTGCCAGCAGTTTGGCCTTCGAGCAGTACTTC
TRBJ1-1 16 TRBD1 TRBV19 NA CASSQRPGQGNTEAFF TGTGCCAGTAGCCAAAGACCGGGACAGGGGAACACTGAAGCTTTCTTT
TRBJ1-1 13 NA TRBV6-2/TRBV6-3 NA CASSVTGSTEAFF TGTGCCAGCAGTGTTACAGGGAGTACTGAAGCTTTCTTT
TRBJ1-2 15 TRBD1 TRBV7-2 NA CASSLVSSDREGYTF TGTGCCAGCAGCTTAGTCAGTTCGGACAGGGAGGGCTACACCTTC
TRBJ1-6 13 NA TRBV25-1 NA CASSETGFSPLHF TGTGCCAGCAGTGAAACAGGGTTTTCACCCCTCCACTTT
TRBJ1-5 16 NA TRBV20-1 NA CSASRFGRNSNQPQHF TGCAGTGCTAGTAGGTTTGGCAGGAATAGCAATCAGCCCCAGCATTTT
TRBJ1-2 13 TRBD1 TRBV27 NA CASSRDRGLGYTF TGTGCCAGCAGCCGGGACAGGGGTCTTGGCTACACCTTC
TRBJ1-1 12 NA TRBV11-2 NA CASRRDLTEAFF TGTGCCAGTCGGAGGGACCTCACTGAAGCTTTCTTT
TRBJ2-1 14 TRBD1 TRBV18 NA CASSRQGVHNEQFF TGTGCCAGCTCACGACAGGGGGTACACAATGAGCAGTTCTTC
TRBJ2-7 14 TRBD1 TRBV19 NA CASRGTGVGYEQYF TGTGCCAGTAGAGGTACAGGGGTGGGTTACGAGCAGTACTTC
TRBJ2-7 10 NA TRBV20-1 NA CSALGGEQYF TGCAGTGCTTTGGGGGGCGAGCAGTACTTC
TRBJ2-3 15 TRBD2 TRBV14 once CASSPPSGRADTQYF TGTGCCAGCAGCCCCCCTAGCGGGAGGGCAGATACGCAGTATTTT
TRBJ2-3 14 TRBD2 TRBV15 few CATSGGEFPDTQYF TGTGCCACCAGCGGGGGGGAGTTCCCAGATACGCAGTATTTT
TRBJ1-1 15 NA TRBV9 NA CASSVAQVGNTEAFF TGTGCCAGCAGCGTAGCTCAGGTGGGGAACACTGAAGCTTTCTTT
TRBJ1-2 13 NA TRBV7-8 once CASRPGGNYGYTF TGTGCCAGCAGACCGGGAGGGAACTATGGCTACACCTTC
TRBJ1-2 15 TRBD1 TRBV5-6 NA CASTFEGGGANGYTF TGTGCCAGCACCTTTGAAGGAGGGGGCGCGAATGGCTACACCTTC
TRBJ2-5 16 NA TRBV2 NA CASSEGPSRGQETQYF TGTGCCAGCAGTGAAGGACCGTCCAGGGGCCAAGAGACCCAGTACTTC
TRBJ1-1 12 TRBD1 TRBV19 NA CASSDRGTEAFF TGTGCCAGCAGCGACAGGGGCACTGAAGCTTTCTTT
TRBJ2-2 13 NA TRBV14 NA CASSPRLTGELFF TGTGCCAGCAGCCCAAGACTCACCGGGGAGCTGTTTTTT
TRBJ2-2 15 TRBD2 TRBV10-3 few CAISGGGANTGELFF TGTGCCATCAGTGGCGGGGGGGCGAACACCGGGGAGCTGTTTTTT
TRBJ2-2 14 NA TRBV5-6 NA CASSLGGGTGELFF TGTGCCAGCAGCTTGGGAGGGGGCACCGGGGAGCTGTTTTTT
TRBJ2-6 15 NA TRBV6-2/TRBV6-3 once CASSQTGSGANVLTF TGTGCCAGCAGTCAGACAGGCTCTGGGGCCAACGTCCTGACTTTC
TRBJ2-7 17 TRBD2 TRBV2 NA CASSEAGAGLGAYEQYF TGTGCCAGCAGTGAAGCTGGGGCAGGACTAGGAGCCTACGAGCAGTACTTC
TRBJ2-5 13 NA TRBV6-5 NA CASSYHGQETQYF TGTGCCAGCAGTTACCACGGCCAAGAGACCCAGTACTTC
TRBJ2-1 12 TRBD2 TRBV7-9 NA CASSLGGGGEFF TGTGCCAGCAGCTTAGGAGGCGGGGGGGAGTTCTTC
TRBJ1-2 14 TRBD1 TRBV5-1 once CASSSTGGGYGYTF TGCGCCAGCAGCTCTACAGGGGGGGGCTATGGCTACACCTTC
TRBJ2-3 16 NA TRBV7-6 NA CASSMSVSGSTDTQYF TGTGCCAGCAGCATGAGTGTTAGCGGTAGCACAGATACGCAGTATTTT
TRBJ1-3 14 NA TRBV19 once CASSTAGTGNTIYF TGTGCCAGTAGTACCGCGGGGACTGGAAACACCATATATTTT
TRBJ2-7 15 TRBD1 TRBV7-9 NA CASSYWDSQTYEQYF TGTGCCAGCAGCTATTGGGACAGCCAAACCTACGAGCAGTACTTC
TRBJ2-1 19 TRBD2 TRBV7-2 NA CASSSYYHLTSGGPNEQFF TGTGCCAGCAGCTCTTACTACCACTTAACTAGCGGGGGCCCCAATGAGCAGTTCTTC
TRBJ1-5 15 NA TRBV5-6 NA CASSLGPGSNQPQHF TGTGCCAGCAGCTTGGGACCGGGGAGCAATCAGCCCCAGCATTTT
TRBJ2-3 15 TRBD2 TRBV7-9 NA CASSPAGSGADTQYF TGTGCCAGCAGCCCAGCGGGGTCCGGCGCAGATACGCAGTATTTT
TRBJ1-6 16 TRBD1 TRBV10-3 NA CAISESNRTGISPLHF TGTGCCATCAGTGAGTCGAACCGGACAGGGATCTCACCCCTCCACTTT
TRBJ1-2 12 TRBD1 TRBV27 NA CASSGTGEGYTF TGTGCCAGCAGTGGGACAGGGGAAGGCTACACCTTC
TRBJ2-7 12 NA TRBV2 NA CASSEQGYEQYF TGTGCCAGCAGTGAACAGGGCTACGAGCAGTACTTC
TRBJ2-5 13 NA TRBV7-9 NA CASSLASQETQYF TGTGCCAGCAGCTTGGCTAGTCAAGAGACCCAGTACTTC
TRBJ2-6 15 TRBD1 TRBV7-2 NA CASSVQGAGANVLTF TGTGCCAGCAGCGTCCAGGGGGCTGGGGCCAACGTCCTGACTTTC
TRBJ1-1 16 NA TRBV5-1 NA CASSLEGGLWNTEAFF TGCGCCAGCAGCTTGGAGGGGGGGCTGTGGAACACTGAAGCTTTCTTT
TRBJ2-1 14 TRBD2 TRBV30 few CAWKGGGGPHEQFF TGTGCCTGGAAGGGTGGCGGGGGGCCTCATGAGCAGTTCTTC
TRBJ1-3 15 TRBD1 TRBV30 NA CAFSGQLVSGNTIYF TGTGCCTTTTCGGGACAGCTGGTCTCTGGAAACACCATATATTTT
TRBJ1-1 12 TRBD1 TRBV29-1 NA CSVEIQGGKAFF TGCAGCGTTGAAATACAGGGGGGGAAAGCTTTCTTT
TRBJ1-1 15 NA TRBV27 NA CASSLDQYMNTEAFF TGTGCCAGCAGTTTAGATCAATACATGAACACTGAAGCTTTCTTT
TRBJ1-2 13 NA TRBV3-1/TRBV3-2 once CASSQGRGWDYTF TGTGCCAGCAGCCAAGGCAGGGGTTGGGACTACACCTTC
TRBJ2-1 15 NA TRBV7-2 NA CASSLARGAYNEQFF TGTGCCAGCAGCTTGGCCAGGGGCGCCTACAATGAGCAGTTCTTC
TRBJ1-5 16 NA TRBV15 NA CATSREAAQGNQPQHF TGTGCCACCAGCAGAGAGGCCGCCCAGGGCAATCAGCCCCAGCATTTT
TRBJ1-5 12 NA TRBV30 NA CAWNSGNQPQHF TGTGCCTGGAATTCGGGGAATCAGCCCCAGCATTTT
TRBJ1-3 17 TRBD1 TRBV7-2 few CASSLGGQGISGNTIYF TGTGCCAGCAGCTTAGGGGGACAGGGGATCTCTGGAAACACCATATATTTT
TRBJ2-1 16 TRBD2 TRBV7-6 NA CASSLALAGPANEQFF TGTGCCAGCAGCTTAGCGCTAGCGGGCCCGGCAAATGAGCAGTTCTTC
TRBJ1-2 13 NA TRBV9 NA CASSVARGYGYTF TGTGCCAGCAGCGTAGCCCGCGGCTATGGCTACACCTTC
TRBJ2-7 13 NA TRBV6-6 NA CASSYGQSYEQYF TGTGCCAGCAGTTATGGACAGTCCTACGAGCAGTACTTC
TRBJ2-7 14 NA TRBV5-1 NA CASSLTGYPSEQYF TGCGCCAGCAGCCTAACAGGGTACCCGAGTGAGCAGTACTTC
TRBJ2-3 13 NA TRBV6-5 NA CASTLPGADTQYF TGTGCCAGCACCCTCCCGGGAGCAGATACGCAGTATTTT
TRBJ1-4 14 NA TRBV19 NA CASSSGLLGEKLFF TGTGCCAGCTCAAGCGGGTTATTAGGGGAAAAACTGTTTTTT
TRBJ2-1 13 TRBD2 TRBV19 NA CASSPGLAGEQFF TGTGCCAGTAGTCCCGGACTAGCGGGTGAGCAGTTCTTC
TRBJ1-1 11 NA TRBV30 NA CAWAPAQEAFF TGTGCCTGGGCCCCGGCACAGGAAGCTTTCTTT
TRBJ2-5 15 NA TRBV7-9 NA CASSPGVGSQETQYF TGTGCCAGCAGCCCCGGCGTGGGCAGTCAAGAGACCCAGTACTTC